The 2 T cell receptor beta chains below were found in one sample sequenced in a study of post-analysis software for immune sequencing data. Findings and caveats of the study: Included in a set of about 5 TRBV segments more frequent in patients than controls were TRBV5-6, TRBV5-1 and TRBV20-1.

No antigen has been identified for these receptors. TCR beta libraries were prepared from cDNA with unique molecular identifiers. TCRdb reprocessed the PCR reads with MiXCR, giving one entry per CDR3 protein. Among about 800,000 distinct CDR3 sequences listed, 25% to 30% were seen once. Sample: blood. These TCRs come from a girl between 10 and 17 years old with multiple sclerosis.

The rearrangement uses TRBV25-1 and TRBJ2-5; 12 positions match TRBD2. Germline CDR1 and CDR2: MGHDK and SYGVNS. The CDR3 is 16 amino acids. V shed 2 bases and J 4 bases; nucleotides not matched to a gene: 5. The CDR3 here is CASSETSGRFPETQYF. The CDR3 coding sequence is TGTGCCAGCAGTGAAACTAGCGGGAGGTTCCCAGAGACCCAGTACTTC.

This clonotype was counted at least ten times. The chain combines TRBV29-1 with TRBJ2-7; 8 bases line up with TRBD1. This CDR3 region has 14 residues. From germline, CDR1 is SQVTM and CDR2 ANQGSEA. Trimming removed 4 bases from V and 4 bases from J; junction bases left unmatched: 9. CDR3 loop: CSVGKGQGPYEQYF. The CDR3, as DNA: TGCAGCGTTGGGAAAGGACAGGGACCGTACGAGCAGTACTTC.